The present T cell receptor (beta chain) was sequenced within a study of blood T cell repertoires in COVID-19. Across the whole study: The analysed material was cDNA or gDNA that came from T cells, B-cell-depleted T cells, or PBMCs.

Produced via immunoSEQ multiplex PCR; TCRdb's table is partial and in-frame only. The sample carries 250,000 to 350,000 clones, 90% recorded once. V lost 0 bases to trimming and J lost 1 base, with 4 bases between them. The CDR3 runs 13 residues. Germline CDR1 reads SGHKS; CDR2 reads YYEKEE (reference sequence). Those who participated ranged in age from roughly 18 to 90 years and resided in about two dozen US areas. Donors were grouped by their self-reported clinical history. V is TRBV5-5 and J is TRBJ2-5; D gene unclear. Sequencing input: PBMCs or T cells enriched from blood (not recorded which). The TCR comes from a woman in her 30s who had recovered from COVID-19. CDR3 protein: CASSLGGQETQYF. The CDR3 region has the DNA TGTGCCAGCAGCTTGGGCGGCCAAGAGACCCAGTACTTC.